These 25 T cell receptor beta chains came from one sample sequenced in a study of tumor-infiltrating lymphocytes in primary liver carcinoma. A primer in the constant region served to generate TCR beta cDNA from roughly 520 ng of total RNA. Libraries covering TCR beta were generated through three nested multiplex PCR rounds (using a slightly modified ARM-PCR). The study ran its first two PCR rounds for roughly 9 cycles each, using TRBV1-TRBV30 forward primers and a C-beta reverse primer. TCRdb independently ran MiXCR on the multiplex PCR reads; one entry per CDR3 protein. Of tens of thousands of distinct CDR3 sequences listed, 72% are singletons. Co-extraction of RNA and DNA was performed on about 20-32 mg of unsorted bulk tissue. Sequenced sample: liver tumor tissue from sampling region 1. The sample's subset: tumor region T1, superior pole. Source of these receptors: a man aged 35 to 55 with primary liver carcinoma and hepatitis B virus infection.

Concerning this clonotype: This clone may be a read error of a much larger clone one base away. The chain is built from TRBV6-2 or TRBV6-3 and TRBJ2-3; 8 bases are a match to TRBD2. The ends lost 2 bases at V and 4 bases at J; junction bases unmatched: 2. The CDR3 has 14 residues. Germline values: CDR1 MNHEY, CDR2 SVGEGT. CDR3 coding DNA: TGTGCCAGCAGTTACAAGCGGGAGCCAGATACGCAGTATTTT. Protein sequence: CASSYKREPDTQYF.

This clonotype was seen only once. Compared with germline, one end of the junction differs, possibly owing to a read error. This chain links TRBV11-2 with TRBJ2-7; perhaps TRBD2 as D (5 bases). CDR1 and CDR2 (germline): SGHAT, FQNNGV. CDR3 length equals 17 residues. Written as DNA, the CDR3 is TGTGCCTGCAGCATCGACACGCCGGGAAAGGGAAGCTACGAGCAGTACTTC. Its protein is CACSIDTPGKGSYEQYF.

Notes on this clonotype: The junction differs from germline at one of its ends, possibly a read error. The rearrangement uses TRBV6-6 and TRBJ2-5; no clear D. CDR1 MNHNY and CDR2 SVGAGI come from the germline V gene (reference sequence). This CDR3 spans 14 amino acids. The CDR3 loop reads CASSPDVRQETQYF. In DNA form, the CDR3 reads TGCGCCAGCAGTCCTGACGTCCGCCAAGAGACCCAGTACTTC.

The chain employs TRBV29-1 and TRBJ1-5; 9 nucleotides line up with TRBD1. Germline assignment: CDR1 SQVTM and CDR2 ANQGSEA. The CDR3 covers 13 residues. In DNA form, the CDR3 reads TGCAGTGTTATACAGGGGGCAAATCAGCCCCAGCATTTT. The encoded protein is CSVIQGANQPQHF.

V usage is TRBV20-1 and J usage is TRBJ2-7; TRBD1 matches at 7 bases. The CDR3 totals 13 residues. Germline V gives CDR1 DFQATT, CDR2 SNEGSKA (reference sequence). The V gene end was trimmed by 3 bases and the J gene end by 11 bases; junction bases not matched to a gene: 13. The CDR3 region has the DNA TGCAGTGCTAGGGGCCAGGGGGTAAGTGAGGAGTACTTC. It translates to CSARGQGVSEEYF.

As to this clonotype: One end of the junction is discordant with germline, which a read error may explain. The chain links TRBV11-1 to TRBJ2-1; perhaps TRBD1 as D (7 bases). Germline V gene lookup returns CDR1 SGHAT and CDR2 FQDESV (reference sequence). This CDR3 is built from 19 residues. In DNA, the CDR3 is TGTGCCAACAGCTTAGGGGGCAGGAGGGCAGCGGACTCCTACAATGAGCAATTCTTC. Its protein product is CANSLGGRRAADSYNEQFF. Filled out from reference TRBV11-1 and TRBJ2-1, the complete variable domain reads EAEVAQSPRYKITEKSQAVAFWCDPISGHATLYWYRQILGQGPELLVQFQDESVVDDSQLPKDRFSAERLKGVDSTLKIQPAELGDSAMYLCANSLGGRRAADSYNEQFFGPGTRLTVL.

Comments on this clonotype: Being one base from a much bigger clone, this may be a read error. Here the CDR3 DNA reads TGCAGTGCCACCTCGGGGGGGGAAGGTCGCGATGAGCAGTTCTTC. This sequence encodes CSATSGGEGRDEQFF. V is TRBV20-1 and J is TRBJ2-1; TRBD2 agrees at 8 bases. Per germline, CDR1 DFQATT and CDR2 SNEGSKA (reference sequence). The CDR3 is 15 residues long. V gave up 6 bases and J gave up 8 bases; unmatched junction bases: 15.

As for this clonotype: A much more abundant neighbour one base away suggests this may be a read error. The V gene is TRBV24-1, the J gene TRBJ2-7; D may be TRBD1 (6 bases). This CDR3 is 13 amino acids long. Germline loops: CDR1 KGHDR, CDR2 SFDVKD. Trimming removed 4 bases at V and 10 bases at J, with 16 bases between. In nucleotides, the CDR3 is TGTGCCACCAGTGACAGTGGACAGTTCGATCAGTACTTC. This translates into CATSDSGQFDQYF.

Notes on this clonotype: Likely a read error: the CDR3 ends without its conserved phenylalanine or tryptophan. This chain connects TRBV7-9 to TRBJ1-1; the D gene is possibly TRBD1 (5 bases). CDR3 length: 15 residues. The germline CDR1 and CDR2 sequences are SEHNR and FQNEAQ (reference sequence). Deletions cut 5 bases from V and 3 bases from J, with 16 bases between. CDR3 DNA sequence: TGTGCCAGCAGCCCCGGGACCCTGGGGGACACTGAAGCTTTCTAT. Translating gives CASSPGTLGDTEAFY.

About this clonotype: It is likely a read error, because the conserved phenylalanine at the end of the CDR3 is missing. This sequence joins TRBV7-9 and TRBJ1-6, with a possible D match to TRBD1 (5 bases). V was pared by 3 bases and J by 8 bases, with 14 bases between. The germline CDR1 and CDR2 sequences are SEHNR and FQNEAQ (reference sequence). This CDR3 has 15 amino acids. CDR3 nucleotide sequence: TGTGCCAGCAGCTTTTATGTGGGGGGAGATTCACCCCTCCACCTC. It translates to CASSFYVGGDSPLHL.

Comment on this clonotype: Compared with germline, one end of the junction differs, possibly owing to a read error. The chain couples TRBV10-3 to TRBJ2-7, with 10 bases identical to TRBD1. Per germline, CDR1 ENHRY and CDR2 SYGVKD. CDR3 length equals 17 residues. The CDR3 region has the DNA TGTGGTATCAGTGCCCTTCCCCCGGGACAGGGGTTCGGCGAGCTGTACTTC. It specifies CGISALPPGQGFGELYF.

This clonotype has a count of ten or more. This chain joins TRBV7-8 and TRBJ2-7; D uncertain. The germline V and J ends were trimmed by 2 bases and 1 base, with 0 bases remaining between them. The V gene's germline CDR1 is SGHVS and CDR2 FQNEAQ. The CDR3 length is 11 residues. The CDR3 sequence: CASSLSYEQYF. CDR3 sequence (DNA): TGTGCCAGCAGCTTATCCTACGAGCAGTACTTC.

This clonotype has a single count. The chain is built from TRBV6-9 and TRBJ2-3; 8 bases map to TRBD2. The CDR3 is 16 residues long. The junction had 6 bases not matched to a gene; V was cut back by 3 bases and J by 1 base. The V gene's germline CDR1 is MNHGY and CDR2 SVAAGI. The CDR3, as DNA: TGTGCCAGCAGTTACACAGGACTAGCAGGCACAGATACGCAGTATTTT. This translates into CASSYTGLAGTDTQYF.

The sample holds many counts of this clonotype. V is TRBV29-1 and J is TRBJ2-2; 8 nucleotides line up with TRBD1. CDR1 is SQVTM and CDR2 is ANQGSEA in the germline V gene. The CDR3 loop spans 15 amino acids. Losses at the gene ends were 6 bases for V and 1 base for J; bases not matched to a gene: 7. CDR3 coding DNA: TGCAGCGTATCGTTAGGGACAGGGAACACCGGGGAGCTGTTTTTT. Encoded protein: CSVSLGTGNTGELFF.

This clonotype was recorded at least ten times. The V gene is TRBV6-1, the J gene TRBJ1-6; tentative D call: TRBD1 (6 bases). In germline, CDR1 is MNHNS, CDR2 SASEGT. CDR3 length: 15 residues. V dropped 10 bases and J dropped 7 bases, with 20 bases sitting between them. The CDR3 nucleotides are TGTGCCACCACCCCCCAACAGGGCGGAAATTCACCCCTCCACTTT. Translated: CATTPQQGGNSPLHF.

The V gene is TRBV11-3, the J gene TRBJ2-3; D is perhaps TRBD1 or TRBD2 (6 bases each). Trimming shortened V by 4 bases and J by 3 bases, and 17 bases separated the two germline ends. In germline, CDR1 is SGHNT, CDR2 YENEEA. The CDR3 runs 16 residues. The CDR3 nucleotides read TGTGCCAGCAGCTGGAGGGGGGTACAGGGAACAGATACGCAGTATTTT. It encodes CASSWRGVQGTDTQYF. Supplemented by reference TRBV11-3 and TRBJ2-3, the full variable domain reads EAGVVQSPRYKIIEKKQPVAFWCNPISGHNTLYWYLQNLGQGPELLIRYENEEAVDDSQLPKDRFSAERLKGVDSTLKIQPAELGDSAVYLCASSWRGVQGTDTQYFGPGTRLTVL.

This clonotype has ten or more counts. The chain links TRBV12-3 or TRBV12-4 to TRBJ2-1, with 9 bases lining up with TRBD2. The CDR3 runs to 20 residues. J gave up 0 bases and V 3 bases, and 15 bases lay outside the gene matches. The CDR3 reads CASSFPGLARHTSSYNEQFF. The CDR3 DNA sequence: TGTGCCAGCAGTTTTCCGGGACTAGCAAGACACACCAGCTCCTACAATGAGCAGTTCTTC.

The chain has TRBV6-6 and TRBJ2-1; 7 bases line up with TRBD1. The CDR3 sequence is 17 residues long. Per germline, CDR1 MNHNY and CDR2 SVGAGI (reference sequence). V was clipped by 2 bases and J by 8 bases; unmatched bases: 15. The CDR3 DNA is TGTGCCAGCAGTTACCCACAGGGGCGACGTGAGACATATGAGCAGTTCTTC. It is translated as CASSYPQGRRETYEQFF.

This chain joins TRBV12-3 or TRBV12-4 and TRBJ2-6, with no clear D. This CDR3 region has 14 residues. CDR3 sequence reads: CASRISYGANVLTF. DNA for the CDR3: TGTGCTAGCCGAATCTCATATGGGGCCAACGTCCTGACTTTC.

As to this clonotype: Germline is not matched at one junction end, which may reflect a read error. The rearrangement uses TRBV11-2 and TRBJ2-5; a weak D match, TRBD2 (5 bases). This CDR3 is built from 16 residues. The V gene's germline CDR1 is SGHAT and CDR2 FQNNGV. CDR3 bases: TGTGCCGGCAGCTTAGGGAGTAGTGGCCCGTGGGAGACCCAGTACTTC. Translated, it gives CAGSLGSSGPWETQYF.

To note about this clonotype: The junction shows a germline mismatch at one end, possibly a read error. The chain is built from TRBV5-1 and TRBJ2-3; TRBD2 is a possible D gene (6 bases). Germline CDR1 is SGHRS and CDR2 is YFSETQ. CDR3 length: 15 amino acids. CDR3 DNA sequence: TGCTCCAGCAGCCCCCGGGGGATCGGGACAGATACGCAGTATTTT. Translation gives CSSSPRGIGTDTQYF.

The chain couples TRBV12-5 to TRBJ1-1, with no clear D. The length of the CDR3 is 15 residues. Deletions cut 7 bases from V and 1 base from J, with 16 bases between. Germline V gene data show CDR1 as LGHNT and CDR2 as FRNRAP. CDR3 in DNA: TGTGCTAGTGTTTCCACGGGAGACCAGAACACTGAAGCTTTCTTT. This codes for CASVSTGDQNTEAFF.

Turning to this clonotype: A read error may produce the germline difference seen at one junction end. The V gene is TRBV11-2, the J gene TRBJ2-1; D perhaps matches TRBD2 (5 bases). Germline-derived CDR1 and CDR2 are SGHAT and FQNNGV. This CDR3 contains 16 residues. This CDR3 is CASSSELVGVRLEDGF. The CDR3 nucleotides are TGTGCCAGCAGCTCCGAACTAGTGGGAGTTCGCCTCGAAGATGGCTTC.

The CDR3 protein is CASTRQEITQEQYF. As DNA, the CDR3 is TGTGCCAGCACCCGACAGGAAATAACTCAAGAGCAGTACTTC. The chain carries TRBV6-6 and TRBJ2-7; a possible D gene is TRBD1 (6 bases). V was pared by 7 bases and J by 7 bases, with 20 bases between. The CDR3 totals 14 residues. Germline CDR1 is MNHNY and CDR2 is SVGAGI (reference sequence).

The chain has TRBV9 and TRBJ2-3; a weak D match, TRBD2 (5 bases). Per the germline V gene, CDR1 is SGDLS and CDR2 is YYNGEE. CDR3 length: 12 amino acids. Trimming removed 3 bases at V and 11 bases at J, with 13 bases between. CDR3 sequence reads: CASSGEGYMQYF. CDR3 DNA sequence: TGTGCCAGCAGCGGAGAGGGCTACATGCAGTATTTT.